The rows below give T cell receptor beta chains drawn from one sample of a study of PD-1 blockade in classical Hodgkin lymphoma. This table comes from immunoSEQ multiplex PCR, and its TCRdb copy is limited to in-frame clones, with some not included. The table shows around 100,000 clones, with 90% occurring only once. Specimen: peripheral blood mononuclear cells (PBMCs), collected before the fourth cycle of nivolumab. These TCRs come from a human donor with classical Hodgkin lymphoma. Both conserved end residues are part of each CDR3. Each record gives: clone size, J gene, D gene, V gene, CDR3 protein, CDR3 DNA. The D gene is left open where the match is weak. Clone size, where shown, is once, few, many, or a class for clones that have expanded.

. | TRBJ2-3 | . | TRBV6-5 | CASSYNRPDTQYF | TGTGCCAGCAGTTACAACCGGCCAGATACGCAGTATTTT
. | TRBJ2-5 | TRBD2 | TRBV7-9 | CASSWRTSGGTLQETQYF | TGTGCCAGCAGCTGGAGGACTAGCGGGGGAACCCTCCAAGAGACCCAGTACTTC
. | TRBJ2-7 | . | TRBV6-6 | CASSYSAAHYYEQYF | TGTGCCAGCAGTTACTCTGCCGCCCACTACTACGAGCAGTACTTC
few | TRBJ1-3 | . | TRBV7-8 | CASSSTAGNTIYF | TGTGCCAGCAGCTCCACGGCTGGAAACACCATATATTTT
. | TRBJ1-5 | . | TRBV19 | CASDRSTRGFRPQHF | TGTGCCAGCGACAGAAGCACGCGGGGGTTTAGGCCCCAGCATTTT
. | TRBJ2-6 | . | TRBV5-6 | CASSLAGANVLTF | TGTGCCAGCAGCTTGGCTGGGGCCAACGTCCTGACTTTC
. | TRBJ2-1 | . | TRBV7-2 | CASSSPGVHNEQFF | TGTGCCAGCAGCTCTCCTGGCGTGCACAATGAGCAGTTCTTC
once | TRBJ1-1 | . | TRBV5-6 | CASSLAGLLTGYTEAFF | TGTGCCAGCAGCTTGGCAGGACTACTCACTGGGTACACTGAAGCTTTCTTT
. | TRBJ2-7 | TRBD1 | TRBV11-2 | CASSPGTDREQYF | TGTGCCAGCAGCCCCGGGACAGACAGGGAGCAGTACTTC
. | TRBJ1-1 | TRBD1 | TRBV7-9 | CASSVGTGGTEAFF | TGTGCCAGCAGCGTTGGGACAGGGGGCACTGAAGCTTTCTTT
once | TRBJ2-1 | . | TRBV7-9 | CASSLRHDPYNEQFF | TGTGCCAGCAGCTTAAGGCACGACCCCTACAATGAGCAGTTCTTC
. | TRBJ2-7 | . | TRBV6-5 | CASSLDSYEQYF | TGTGCCAGCAGCCTCGACAGCTACGAGCAGTACTTC
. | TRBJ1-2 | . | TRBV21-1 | CASRDIVKDRHNYGYTF | TGTGCCAGCAGGGACATCGTCAAGGACAGACATAACTATGGCTACACCTTC
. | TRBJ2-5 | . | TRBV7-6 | CASSLNGAPKETQYF | TGTGCCAGCAGCTTAAACGGGGCCCCAAAGGAGACCCAGTACTTC
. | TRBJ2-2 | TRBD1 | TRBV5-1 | CASSLARGHTGELFF | TGCGCCAGCAGCTTGGCCAGGGGGCATACCGGGGAGCTGTTTTTT
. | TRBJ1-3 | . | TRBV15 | CATSINWNSGNTIYF | TGTGCCACCAGCATAAATTGGAACTCTGGAAACACCATATATTTT
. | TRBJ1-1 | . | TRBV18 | CASSPDAPGAGTEAFF | TGTGCCAGCTCACCAGATGCTCCAGGGGCAGGTACTGAAGCTTTCTTT
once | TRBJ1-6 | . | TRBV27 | CASSSLGGGSPLHF | TGTGCCAGCAGTTCCCTGGGTGGAGGTTCACCCCTCCACTTT
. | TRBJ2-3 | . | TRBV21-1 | CASTLEVGKGTDTQYF | .
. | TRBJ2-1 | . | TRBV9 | CASSGMGGYNEQFF | TGTGCCAGCAGCGGTATGGGAGGCTACAATGAGCAGTTCTTC
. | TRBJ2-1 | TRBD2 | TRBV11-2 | CASSLLGGDSPLQFF | TGTGCCAGCAGCTTATTGGGGGGGGACTCCCCCTTACAGTTCTTC
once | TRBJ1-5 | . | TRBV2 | CASSSDSNQPQHF | TGTGCCAGCAGTTCGGACAGCAATCAGCCCCAGCATTTT
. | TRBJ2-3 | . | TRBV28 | CASSPPPGTDTQYF | TGTGCCAGCAGCCCCCCGCCCGGCACAGATACGCAGTATTTT
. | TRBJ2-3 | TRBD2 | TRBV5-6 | CASSPRSGGSKWNTDTQYF | TGTGCCAGCAGCCCGCGTAGCGGGGGGTCGAAATGGAACACAGATACGCAGTATTTT
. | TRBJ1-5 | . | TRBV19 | CASSIATASNQPQHF | TGTGCCAGTAGTATAGCGACAGCTAGCAATCAGCCCCAGCATTTT
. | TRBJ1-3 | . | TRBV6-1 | CASSEQGYGTAGNTIYF | TGTGCCAGCAGTGAGCAGGGGTACGGAACTGCTGGAAACACCATATATTTT
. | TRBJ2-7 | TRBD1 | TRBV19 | CASSSYGAGQGIYEQYF | TGTGCCAGTAGTTCCTATGGTGCGGGACAGGGGATCTACGAGCAGTACTTC